This TCR beta chain comes out of a study of shared clonotypes between healthy human individuals. The germline V gene encodes CDR1 SGHNT and CDR2 YYREEE (reference sequence). The V and J ends lost 0 bases and 6 bases, in that order; junction bases with no gene match: 5. The length of the CDR3 is 14 residues. At a deep level, the assay was run. The protocol was immunoSEQ multiplex PCR, while the TCRdb copy is restricted to in-frame clones and leaves out a portion. This table holds nearly 500,000 clones, 75% to 85% found once. Sample: PBMCs. This chain connects TRBV5-4 to TRBJ2-7; 8 positions match TRBD2. The TCR originated in a woman aged 40 to 49 in good health. Some clones in this sample may be carry-over from other donors' samples. The CDR3 sequence: CASSLAGGPLEQYF. The CDR3 nucleotides read TGTGCCAGCAGCTTGGCGGGAGGGCCGCTCGAGCAGTACTTC. The full variable domain, completed using reference TRBV5-4 and TRBJ2-7, is ETGVTQSPTHLIKTRGQQVTLRCSSQSGHNTVSWYQQALGQGPQFIFQYYREEENGRGNFPPRFSGLQFPNYSSELNVNALELDDSALYLCASSLAGGPLEQYFGPGTRLTVT.